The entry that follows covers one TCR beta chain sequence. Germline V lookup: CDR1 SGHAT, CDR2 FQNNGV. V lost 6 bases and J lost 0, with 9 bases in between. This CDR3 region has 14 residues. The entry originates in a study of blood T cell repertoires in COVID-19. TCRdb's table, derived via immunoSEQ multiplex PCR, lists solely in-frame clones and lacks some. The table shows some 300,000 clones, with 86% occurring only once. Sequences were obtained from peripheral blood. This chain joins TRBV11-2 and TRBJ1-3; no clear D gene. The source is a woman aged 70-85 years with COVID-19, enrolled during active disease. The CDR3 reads CASRSGLSGNTIYF. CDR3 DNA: TGTGCCAGCAGGTCGGGTCTCTCTGGAAACACCATATATTTT.